This T cell receptor (beta chain) came from a study of control samples from healthy donors and cancer patients. The CDR3 spans 14 residues. The germline V and J ends were trimmed by 6 bases and 0 bases, with 11 bases remaining between them. Germline V gene lookup returns CDR1 SGHTA and CDR2 FQGNSA. Using immunoSEQ multiplex PCR, the repertoire was profiled, and TCRdb retains in-frame clones only, with some absent. The table includes approximately 220,000 clones, over 90% detected once. The sequencing sample was made of blood. The J gene is TRBJ1-1, the V gene TRBV7-2; no firm D call. The clonotype was recovered from a man aged 50 to 59 in good health. CDR3 sequence: CASRGPLVNTEAFF. The CDR3 region has the DNA TGTGCCAGCAGAGGGCCTCTTGTGAACACTGAAGCTTTCTTT.